This T cell receptor beta chain was identified in a study of blood T cell repertoires in COVID-19. Profiled with immunoSEQ multiplex PCR; TCRdb holds only in-frame clones, not every one. Here the sample spans under 200,000 clones, about 90% being singletons. Germline lookup yields CDR1 SEHNR and CDR2 FQNEAQ (reference sequence). V dropped 5 bases and J dropped 4 bases, with 18 bases sitting between them. CDR3 size: 15 residues. The sample consisted of PBMCs or T cells enriched from blood (not recorded which). The TCR sequence derives from a woman aged 50 to 60 who had recovered from COVID-19. This chain links TRBV7-9 with TRBJ2-7; TRBD2 might be the D (6 bases). The CDR3 DNA sequence: TGTGCCAGCAGCCCCCCTCGGGCGGGAAGTTACGAGCAGTACTTC. Translation gives CASSPPRAGSYEQYF.